One sample yielded the 16 T cell receptor beta chains listed below, sequenced in a study of T cell responses to AZD1222 COVID-19 vaccine. Clones were read by immunoSEQ multiplex PCR, and TCRdb kept only the in-frame ones, dropping some. The data hold 77,000 or so clones, with around 86% observed a single time. The sample here was peripheral blood, taken 28 days after the second AZD1222 dose. The origin of the receptors is an adult who received the AZD1222 COVID-19 vaccine.

This chain's CDR3 is CASSFPGSETQYF. CDR3 DNA sequence: TGTGCCAGCAGCTTTCCCGGGTCCGAGACCCAGTACTTC. V is TRBV5-5 and J is TRBJ2-5, with D hard to call. This CDR3 contains 13 residues. From germline, CDR1 is SGHKS and CDR2 YYEKEE (reference sequence). The V and J ends lost 2 bases and 5 bases respectively, with 10 bases between them.

V gene TRBV9 combines with J gene TRBJ2-7; D may be TRBD2 (7 bases). CDR3 size: 16 residues. CDR1 is SGDLS, CDR2 YYNGEE, per germline. Between the trimmed V and J ends, which lost 4 bases and 3 bases, there was a span of 20 bases. CDR3 DNA: TGTGCCAGCAGCCCCCGGGGAGGGGGACAACTCTACGAGCAGTACTTC. Translation: CASSPRGGGQLYEQYF.

In this sample, this clone turned up once. The chain recombines TRBV18 with TRBJ2-5, with D perhaps TRBD1 (5 bases). V was clipped by 3 bases and J by 4 bases, with 12 bases between them. CDR1 and CDR2 (germline): KGHSH, LQKENI. The CDR3 length is 14 residues. CDR3 nucleotide sequence: TGTGCCAGCTCACCGGGCAGGGTAGGAGAGACCCAGTACTTC. Amino acid sequence: CASSPGRVGETQYF.

V and J are TRBV12-5 and TRBJ2-2, with 7 bases identical to TRBD2. After removal of 5 bases from V and 0 bases from J, the junction contained 6 bases not matched to a gene. Germline lookup yields CDR1 LGHNT and CDR2 FRNRAP. The CDR3 sequence is 16 residues long. CDR3 in DNA: TGTGCTAGTGGTCCCTCTAGCGGACCGAACACCGGGGAGCTGTTTTTT. Translation: CASGPSSGPNTGELFF. The variable domain in full, completed from reference TRBV12-5 and TRBJ2-2, reads DARVTQTPRHKVTEMGQEVTMRCQPILGHNTVFWYRQTMMQGLELLAYFRNRAPLDDSGMPKDRFSAEMPDATLATLKIQPSEPRDSAVYFCASGPSSGPNTGELFFGEGSRLTVL.

The chain combines TRBV5-6 with TRBJ2-2, with a possible D match to TRBD1 (6 bases). The germline V and J ends were trimmed by 3 bases and 5 bases, with 17 bases remaining between them. The CDR3 is made up of 16 amino acids. Germline CDR1 and CDR2: SGHDT and YYEEEE. The CDR3 nucleotides read TGTGCCAGCAGCTCGCTAGGGACAAGGCGGACCGGGGAGCTGTTTTTT. Translated: CASSSLGTRRTGELFF.

This rearrangement joins TRBV6-6 to TRBJ1-5; 7 positions match TRBD1. The CDR3 runs to 17 residues. The germline gives CDR1 MNHNY, CDR2 SVGAGI (reference sequence). The V gene end was trimmed by 5 bases and the J gene end by 0 bases; junction bases not matched to a gene: 10. The CDR3: CASSPSTQGGSNQPQHF. For the CDR3, the DNA is TGTGCCAGCAGTCCTTCTACCCAGGGGGGTAGCAATCAGCCCCAGCATTTT.

V gene TRBV10-1 combines with J gene TRBJ2-1, with unresolved D. This CDR3 comprises 13 residues. Trimming cost V 3 bases and J 0 bases, with 3 bases left between them. Germline values: CDR1 WNHNN, CDR2 SYGVQD (reference sequence). CDR3 in amino acids: CASSDRSYNEQFF. Written as DNA, the CDR3 is TGCGCCAGCAGTGACCGCTCCTACAATGAGCAGTTCTTC.

This clone was detected once. The CDR3 sequence is CASSSDRGTYEQFF. DNA of the CDR3: TGCGCCAGCAGCTCCGACAGGGGAACCTATGAGCAGTTCTTC. The genes are TRBV4-1 and TRBJ2-1, with 8 bases identical to TRBD1. There are 14 residues in the CDR3. The V and J ends lost 5 bases and 8 bases, in that order; junction bases with no gene match: 8. Germline-derived CDR1 and CDR2 are MGHRA and YSYEKL.

The rearrangement joins TRBV7-2 to TRBJ2-7, with 8 bases matching TRBD2. CDR1 and CDR2 (germline): SGHTA, FQGNSA. The CDR3 consists of 13 residues. V shed 1 base, J shed 5 bases, and the junction held 1 base outside the gene matches. CDR3 sequence: CASSLERGHEQYF. For the CDR3, the DNA is TGTGCCAGCAGCTTAGAGCGGGGGCACGAGCAGTACTTC.

This clone was counted between two and nine times. CDR3 sequence (DNA): TGTGCCTGGAGTGGAGTCGGATATAATGAGCAGTTCTTC. This encodes CAWSGVGYNEQFF. The J gene is TRBJ2-1, the V gene TRBV30, with D hard to call. The CDR3 sequence is 13 residues long. Per the germline V gene, CDR1 is GTSNPN and CDR2 is SVGIG (reference sequence). The V end lost 1 base, the J end lost 7 bases, and 11 bases lay between the germline ends.

The gene calls are TRBV5-1 and TRBJ1-2; D is unresolved. The V gene lost 0 bases and the J gene lost 2 bases, with 5 bases spanning the gap. This CDR3 is built from 13 residues. The V gene's germline CDR1 is SGHRS and CDR2 YFSETQ. The CDR3, as DNA: TGCGCCAGCAGCTTGGACGTAAACTATGGCTACACCTTC. Translation gives CASSLDVNYGYTF.

The chain has TRBV6-2 or TRBV6-3 and TRBJ1-1; a weak D match, TRBD1 (5 bases). V lost 2 bases and J 4 bases, leaving 11 bases between the germline ends. Germline V CDR1 and CDR2: MNHEY, SVGEGT. This CDR3 region has 14 residues. CDR3 sequence: CASSYGGYATEAFF. CDR3 bases: TGTGCCAGCAGTTACGGGGGGTATGCCACTGAAGCTTTCTTT.

This clone appeared a single time. The CDR3 DNA is TGTGCCAGCAGCCCACACGACAGGGGGCTGCGTGAAAAACTGTTTTTT. Amino acids: CASSPHDRGLREKLFF. This rearrangement joins TRBV7-6 to TRBJ1-4, with 10 positions matching TRBD1. V trimming: 5 bases; J trimming: 7 bases; junction bases outside the gene matches: 10. The germline CDR1 and CDR2 sequences are SGHVS and FNYEAQ. The length of the CDR3 is 16 residues.

The genes are TRBV6-5 and TRBJ1-6; no clear D. The CDR3 has 13 residues. The germline V gene has CDR1 MNHEY and CDR2 SVGAGI. The V end was cut by 8 bases, the J end by 9 bases, with 14 bases between. CDR3 bases: TGTGCCAGCCTTGAAAGGGAGGGTTCACCCCTCCACTTT. This codes for CASLEREGSPLHF.

The chain uses TRBV3-1 (or the pseudogene TRBV3-2) and TRBJ2-5; D is perhaps TRBD1 or TRBD2 (5 bases each). This CDR3 has 13 residues. The V gene lost 1 base and the J gene lost 5 bases, with 8 bases spanning the gap. Per germline, CDR1 LGHDT and CDR2 YNNKEL (reference sequence). The CDR3 DNA follows: TGTGCCAGCAGCCAAGTTGAGGGGGAGACCCAGTACTTC. Amino acid sequence: CASSQVEGETQYF.

CDR3 DNA sequence: TGTGCCAGCAGCCCGGAAGGGGGGACCTCCTACGAGCAGTACTTC. Translation gives CASSPEGGTSYEQYF. The chain uses TRBV5-4 and TRBJ2-7; D possibly uses TRBD1 or TRBD2 (6 bases each). Trimming pared 4 bases from V and 0 bases from J, leaving 14 bases between. This CDR3 contains 15 residues. Germline V lookup: CDR1 SGHNT, CDR2 YYREEE (reference sequence).